Sequencing of this TCR beta chain was carried out in a study of T-cell reconstitution after alpha-beta-depleted transplantation in children. The V and J ends lost 3 bases and 5 bases respectively, with 10 bases between them. Germline loops: CDR1 SGHAT, CDR2 FQNNGV. CDR3 length: 14 residues. At least ten counts were recorded for this clonotype. Unique molecular identifiers were incorporated during preparation of the TCRbeta library. TCRdb redid the calling of the PCR reads with MiXCR, one entry per CDR3 protein. The sample has about 22,000 distinct CDR3 sequences; roughly 10% are singletons. The genes are TRBV11-2 and TRBJ1-4; D is ambiguous. The sequence derives from a human donor who donated a stem cell graft to a child with chronic granulomatous disease. The source material was PBMCs from the stem cell graft donor, sampled from the stem cell graft. CDR3 sequence (DNA): TGTGCCAGCAGCTTTAACGGGGTCAATGAAAAACTGTTTTTT. Its translation: CASSFNGVNEKLFF.